This TCR beta chain was obtained from a study of siplizumab effects on memory and regulatory T cells. Findings and limits, study-wide: Alloreactive sequences that could be traced to unstimulated CD4+ memory cells showed a significant reduction under siplizumab. Contribution to the alloresponse seemed major for naive T cells, which also seemed more diverse than memory cells. The authors did not confirm suppressive function in proliferating Tregs from siplizumab cultures.

Sequenced by immunoSEQ multiplex PCR; TCRdb stores in-frame clones only, minus some. Of about 50,000 clones in the sample, over 85% were seen once. Of note for this clone: What it binds is not known.

V shed 0 bases and J shed 4 bases, with 13 bases lying between them. Per germline, CDR1 SGDLS and CDR2 YYNGEE. This CDR3 is 15 amino acids long. The gene calls are TRBV9 and TRBJ2-5; no firm D call. The sequenced sample was CD8+ T cells sorted from blood. The receptor's source is a human donor in good health. Written as DNA, the CDR3 is TGTGCCAGCAGCGTAGGGCTAAACAAACCAGAGACCCAGTACTTC. The encoded protein is CASSVGLNKPETQYF. The whole variable domain, remainder taken from reference TRBV9 and TRBJ2-5, is DSGVTQTPKHLITATGQRVTLRCSPRSGDLSVYWYQQSLDQGLQFLIQYYNGEERAKGNILERFSAQQFPDLHSELNLSSLELGDSALYFCASSVGLNKPETQYFGPGTRLLVL.